These 14 T cell receptor beta chains originate from one sample sequenced in a study of blood T cell repertoires in COVID-19 (dated by TCRdb to 2018 to 2020). Libraries were prepared through the immunoSEQ multiplex PCR assay. Held by TCRdb, this immuneACCESS table contains in-frame sequences only and omits some clones. Under half of the omission traces to an unresolved V gene where checked; the cause of the rest is unknown. This sample holds about 120,000 clones; approximately 85% were observed only once. The ten largest clones take up roughly 12% of the sample. The sequenced material came from peripheral blood. The receptors shown here come from a human donor in a cohort sampled during active COVID-19.

J is TRBJ2-5 and V is TRBV13; possibly TRBD2 for D (6 bases). Trimming stripped 6 bases from V and 5 bases from J, with 13 bases between. The CDR3 is 13 residues long. Germline CDR1 PRHDT, CDR2 FYEKMQ (reference sequence). The CDR3 DNA follows: TGTGCCAGCAGTCCAACTAGCAGGGAGACCCAGTACTTC. Its translation is CASSPTSRETQYF. The entire variable domain, with the rest obtained from reference TRBV13 and TRBJ2-5, is as follows: AAGVIQSPRHLIKEKRETATLKCYPIPRHDTVYWYQQGPGQDPQFLISFYEKMQSDKGSIPDRFSAQQFSDYHSELNMSSLELGDSALYFCASSPTSRETQYFGPGTRLLVL.

CDR3 protein: CASSLGILSYEAFF. CDR3 coding DNA: TGTGCCAGCAGCTTGGGAATACTTTCTTATGAAGCTTTCTTT. The rearrangement links TRBV5-6 to TRBJ1-1, with D unresolved. Germline assignment: CDR1 SGHDT and CDR2 YYEEEE. V lost 0 bases to trimming and J lost 7 bases, with 13 bases between them. CDR3 length equals 14 residues.

The chain is built from TRBV5-1 and TRBJ2-1; the match to TRBD1 covers 11 bases. V dropped 4 bases and J dropped 6; count of bases not matched to a gene: 6. The CDR3 is 15 amino acids. The V gene's germline CDR1 is SGHRS and CDR2 YFSETQ. DNA for the CDR3: TGCGCCAGCAGCAAAGGACAGGGGGCCCCCAATGAGCAGTTCTTC. Its protein is CASSKGQGAPNEQFF.

The DNA of the CDR3 is TGTGCCAGCAGTGAATTTCGGGACTTTAACGACGCCAAAAACATTCAGTACTTC. Translating gives CASSEFRDFNDAKNIQYF. The chain carries TRBV6-1 and TRBJ2-4, with D perhaps TRBD2 (6 bases). The CDR3 length is 18 residues. The V gene lost 2 bases and the J gene lost 1 base, with 18 bases spanning the gap. CDR1 MNHNS and CDR2 SASEGT come from the germline V gene.

This clone has more than one count but fewer than ten. The chain uses TRBV10-3 and TRBJ2-3, with 7 bases that match TRBD1. The CDR3 sequence is 12 residues long. The J segment lost 6 bases and the V segment lost 4 bases, leaving 1 base of the junction unmatched. Per the germline V gene, CDR1 is ENHRY and CDR2 is SYGVKD. The CDR3 coding sequence is TGTGCCATCAGTGGACAGGGCGATACGCAGTATTTT. This translates into CAISGQGDTQYF.

About this clone: At one of its ends the junction is not consistent with the germline gene, which may arise from a read error. J is TRBJ2-1 and V is TRBV6-2 or TRBV6-3; 7 bases line up with TRBD1. The CDR3 is made up of 11 amino acids. Germline values: CDR1 MNHEY, CDR2 SVGEGT. For the CDR3, the DNA is TGTGCCAGCAGTTACACAGGGGTGAGGGTCTTC. This encodes CASSYTGVRVF.

This clone showed up just once. The chain employs TRBV6-2 or TRBV6-3 and TRBJ1-6; D not resolved. The V and J ends lost 1 base and 7 bases respectively, with 5 bases between them. CDR3 length: 13 residues. Germline CDR1 is MNHEY and CDR2 is SVGEGT. This chain's CDR3 is CASSYLRNSPLHF. As DNA, the CDR3 is TGTGCCAGCAGTTACTTGAGGAATTCACCCCTCCACTTT.

The rearrangement uses TRBV7-2 and TRBJ2-3, with D uncertain. Trimming shortened V by 3 bases and J by 0 bases, and 4 bases separated the two germline ends. The CDR3 spans 13 residues. Germline loops: CDR1 SGHTA, CDR2 FQGNSA. The CDR3 region is CASSFLSTDTQYF. The CDR3, as DNA: TGTGCCAGCAGCTTTCTAAGCACAGATACGCAGTATTTT.

For the CDR3, the DNA is TGTGCCAGCAGCCCAGCGGGGCGGGGGGCCGGGGATGAGCAGTTCTTC. Translating gives CASSPAGRGAGDEQFF. The rearrangement joins TRBV4-2 to TRBJ2-1, with 8 nucleotides matching TRBD2. Germline lookup yields CDR1 LGHNA and CDR2 YNFKEQ. CDR3 length: 16 residues. J was trimmed by 8 bases and V by 4 bases; bases with no gene match: 13.

This clone was counted a few times. The chain carries TRBV29-1 and TRBJ2-5; D might be TRBD2 (5 bases). The CDR3 has 12 residues. The V end was cut by 4 bases, the J end by 5 bases, with 11 bases between. Germline-derived CDR1 and CDR2 are SQVTM and ANQGSEA. The CDR3 region is CSVGLTLETQYF. The CDR3 region has the DNA TGCAGCGTTGGACTAACACTCGAGACCCAGTACTTC.

The V gene is TRBV29-1, the J gene TRBJ1-2; tentative D call: TRBD1 (5 bases). Germline loops: CDR1 SQVTM, CDR2 ANQGSEA. Trimming removed 5 bases from V and 4 bases from J, with 17 bases in between. This CDR3 is 14 amino acids long. The CDR3 region has the DNA TGCAGCGTTCCGGAGGGGTATCGGCGCTATGGCTACACCTTC. It yields the protein CSVPEGYRRYGYTF.

The V gene is TRBV5-1, the J gene TRBJ1-6; a weak D match, TRBD1 (6 bases). V lost 4 bases and J lost 5, with 13 bases in between. The CDR3 consists of 15 residues. Germline CDR1 reads SGHRS; CDR2 reads YFSETQ. DNA of the CDR3: TGCGCCAGCAGCGGGGGACACGGAAATAATTCACCCCTCCACTTT. This encodes CASSGGHGNNSPLHF.

V gene TRBV7-9 combines with J gene TRBJ1-1; TRBD1 agrees at 7 bases. This CDR3 spans 13 amino acids. V lost 5 bases and J lost 7; bases outside the gene matches: 7. In germline, CDR1 is SEHNR, CDR2 FQNEAQ (reference sequence). CDR3 loop: CASSLGQVLEAFF. As DNA, the CDR3 is TGTGCCAGCAGCCTTGGACAGGTCCTTGAAGCTTTCTTT.

The V gene is TRBV10-3, the J gene TRBJ2-5; the match to TRBD1 covers 8 bases. CDR1 is ENHRY and CDR2 is SYGVKD in the germline V gene. V gave up 2 bases and J gave up 2 bases; unmatched junction bases: 4. This CDR3 is built from 15 residues. The chain's CDR3 is CAISEGQGLQETQYF. DNA of the CDR3: TGTGCCATCAGTGAGGGACAGGGCCTTCAAGAGACCCAGTACTTC.